Presented here are 15 T cell receptor beta chains from one specimen sequenced in a study of T cell responses to AZD1222 COVID-19 vaccine (dated by TCRdb to about 2021). The receptor library was made with the immunoSEQ multiplex PCR assay. TCRdb took over this immuneACCESS table, retaining in-frame rearrangements with V and J assigned. Such tables are incomplete; in checked studies, under half of the missing clones stem from an unresolved V gene, and the remainder is unexplained. The sample records approximately 130,000 clones, 93% of which are singletons. Jointly, the top ten make up approximately 3.3% of the sample. The time point label on this specimen signifies: baseline before first vaccination. The sample was peripheral blood, taken on day 0 of AZD1222 vaccination. These receptors were obtained from an adult in good health.

The rearrangement uses TRBV2 and TRBJ2-5; 9 nucleotides line up with TRBD2. CDR3 length: 14 residues. Losses at the gene ends were 6 bases for V and 1 base for J; bases not matched to a gene: 3. Germline V lookup: CDR1 SNHLY, CDR2 FYNNEI. The CDR3 coding sequence is TGTGCCAGCAGGGAGGGACTAGCCCAAGAGACCCAGTACTTC. This translates into CASREGLAQETQYF.

The rearrangement joins TRBV3-1 (or the pseudogene TRBV3-2) to TRBJ2-1, with D hard to call. Trimming pared 0 bases from V and 8 bases from J, leaving 8 bases between. This CDR3 has 13 amino acids. The germline gives CDR1 LGHDT, CDR2 YNNKEL (reference sequence). The CDR3: CASSQDQLDEQFF. The CDR3 DNA reads TGTGCCAGCAGCCAAGACCAGCTCGATGAGCAGTTCTTC.

This chain links TRBV6-5 with TRBJ1-3, with D perhaps TRBD1 (5 bases). Between the trimmed V and J ends, which lost 6 bases and 7 bases, there was a span of 16 bases. Germline assignment: CDR1 MNHEY and CDR2 SVGAGI. CDR3 length equals 14 residues. The CDR3 DNA is TGTGCCAGCAGCGAGGGACTGCCGGGTAACACCATATATTTT. This encodes CASSEGLPGNTIYF.

This clone was seen once. V and J are TRBV5-1 and TRBJ1-4; D might be TRBD1 (5 bases). Trimming removed 0 bases at V and 2 bases at J, with 11 bases between. CDR1 and CDR2 (germline): SGHRS, YFSETQ. The CDR3 contains 16 residues. The CDR3 DNA follows: TGCGCCAGCAGCTTGGGAGGACATGCGACTAATGAAAAACTGTTTTTT. It encodes CASSLGGHATNEKLFF.

V gene TRBV5-1 combines with J gene TRBJ1-5; a weak D match, TRBD1 (5 bases). CDR1 is SGHRS and CDR2 is YFSETQ in the germline V gene. The CDR3 loop spans 15 amino acids. The V and J ends lost 0 bases and 11 bases respectively, with 18 bases between them. The CDR3 reads CASSLDGGSSWTQHF. The CDR3 nucleotides are TGCGCCAGCAGCTTGGATGGGGGGAGTTCTTGGACCCAGCATTTT.

The chain employs TRBV5-6 and TRBJ1-2, with D uncertain. V was pared by 6 bases and J by 8 bases, with 14 bases between. The germline V gene has CDR1 SGHDT and CDR2 YYEEEE. CDR3 size: 12 residues. The CDR3, as DNA: TGTGCCAGCATCGGGCCGCTGGAAGGCTACACCTTC. Protein sequence: CASIGPLEGYTF.

Here the CDR3 DNA reads TGTGCCAGCAGTCTTACGGGGGGGGGCACAGATACGCAGTATTTT. It translates to CASSLTGGGTDTQYF. This chain connects TRBV6-5 to TRBJ2-3, with 8 bases that match TRBD2. The V segment lost 5 bases and the J segment 1 base; nucleotides outside the gene matches: 5. This CDR3 is built from 15 residues. The germline V gene encodes CDR1 MNHEY and CDR2 SVGAGI.

The rearrangement links TRBV27 to TRBJ1-1, with D unclear. The CDR3 runs to 15 residues. Between the trimmed V and J ends, which lost 5 bases and 0 bases, there was a span of 13 bases. The germline V gene encodes CDR1 MNHEY and CDR2 SMNVEV (reference sequence). The CDR3 spells CASSHAAALNTEAFF. CDR3 nucleotides: TGTGCCAGCAGTCATGCGGCAGCTTTGAACACTGAAGCTTTCTTT.

The chain is built from TRBV30 and TRBJ1-4; D is possibly TRBD1 (5 bases). This CDR3 comprises 16 residues. CDR1 GTSNPN and CDR2 SVGIG come from the germline V gene (reference sequence). V lost 2 bases and J lost 7, with 20 bases in between. CDR3: CAWSPGLWGKGEKLFF. The CDR3 DNA is TGTGCCTGGAGTCCCGGTCTTTGGGGGAAGGGTGAAAAACTGTTTTTT.

V usage is TRBV7-6 and J usage is TRBJ2-7; 10 nucleotides match TRBD2. The germline gives CDR1 SGHVS, CDR2 FNYEAQ. The length of the CDR3 is 15 residues. The V segment lost 3 bases and the J segment 3 bases; nucleotides outside the gene matches: 5. The CDR3 nucleotides read TGTGCCAGCAGCTTGGTAGCGGGAGGCGACTACGAGCAGTACTTC. This sequence encodes CASSLVAGGDYEQYF.

This chain joins TRBV11-3 and TRBJ2-3; 8 bases are shared with TRBD2. V lost 4 bases and J lost 2; bases outside the gene matches: 5. The CDR3 extends over 15 amino acids. Germline CDR1 and CDR2: SGHNT and YENEEA. Here the CDR3 DNA reads TGTGCCAGCAGCTACTCGGGACTAGACACAGATACGCAGTATTTT. Translated, it gives CASSYSGLDTDTQYF.

This chain joins TRBV28 and TRBJ1-4; D is possibly TRBD1 (5 bases). Trimming shortened V by 3 bases and J by 2 bases, and 10 bases separated the two germline ends. Germline V gives CDR1 MDHEN, CDR2 SYDVKM. This CDR3 is 15 amino acids long. The CDR3 sequence is CASSFSPGTNEKLFF. In nucleotides, the CDR3 is TGTGCCAGCAGTTTCTCACCAGGGACTAATGAAAAACTGTTTTTT.

V usage is TRBV27 and J usage is TRBJ1-2; 11 nucleotides agree with TRBD1. The CDR3 sequence is 14 residues long. V gave up 11 bases and J gave up 6 bases; unmatched junction bases: 11. Germline CDR1 reads MNHEY; CDR2 reads SMNVEV (reference sequence). The CDR3 here is CAVRRTGGANGYTF. As DNA, the CDR3 is TGTGCCGTACGCCGGACAGGGGGCGCGAATGGCTACACCTTC.

The V gene is TRBV6-5, the J gene TRBJ1-2, with unresolved D. CDR3 length: 14 residues. CDR1 is MNHEY, CDR2 SVGAGI, per germline. The V end lost 8 bases, the J end lost 8 bases, and 21 bases lay between the germline ends. CDR3 sequence reads: CASSLEWGSDGYTF. The CDR3 nucleotides read TGTGCCAGCTCCTTAGAATGGGGTTCGGACGGCTACACCTTC.

The chain uses TRBV19 and TRBJ2-2, with a weak D call TRBD1 (5 bases). From germline, CDR1 is LNHDA and CDR2 SQIVND (reference sequence). The CDR3 loop spans 13 amino acids. The V and J ends lost 3 bases and 6 bases respectively, with 8 bases between them. The CDR3 region has the DNA TGTGCCAGTAGTATCAAAGGGGCCGGGGAGCTGTTTTTT. Protein sequence: CASSIKGAGELFF.